This TCR beta chain stems from a study of Ad26.COV2.S vaccination and SARS-CoV-2 variants. For the study at large: Ad26.COV2.S was injected intramuscularly once or twice, 56 days apart. Findings and caveats of the study: Total responses of T cells may have been underestimated by the analyses of TCR breadth and depth.

Turning to this clone: Its specificity is not known.

Looked up from germline, CDR1 is SGHVS and CDR2 is FQNEAQ. With 1 base removed from V and 6 bases from J, the gap between germline ends came to 4 bases. The CDR3 has 12 amino acids. TCRdb's copy holds only in-frame clones and misses some; the assay was immunoSEQ multiplex PCR. The sample includes more than 300,000 clones, around four fifths seen only once; the top ten take 2% to 2.5%. The treatment is: about 20 received Ad26.COV2.S at low or high dose, single or two shots; 5 received placebo; per-sample allocation not given. The investigators took samples on day 63 after the first vaccine or placebo injection. The shot given was an Ad26 vector that makes Wuhan-strain SARS-CoV-2 spike.

The specimen comprised peripheral blood, sampled in a trial of Ad26.COV2.S vaccine versus placebo. This TCR derives from a person between 18 and 65 years old who received the Ad26.COV2.S COVID-19 vaccine or a placebo. The chain employs TRBV7-8 and TRBJ1-5; no clear D. The CDR3, as DNA: TGTGCCAGCAGCTTAGAAGCTCAGCCCCAGCATTTT. Translating gives CASSLEAQPQHF.